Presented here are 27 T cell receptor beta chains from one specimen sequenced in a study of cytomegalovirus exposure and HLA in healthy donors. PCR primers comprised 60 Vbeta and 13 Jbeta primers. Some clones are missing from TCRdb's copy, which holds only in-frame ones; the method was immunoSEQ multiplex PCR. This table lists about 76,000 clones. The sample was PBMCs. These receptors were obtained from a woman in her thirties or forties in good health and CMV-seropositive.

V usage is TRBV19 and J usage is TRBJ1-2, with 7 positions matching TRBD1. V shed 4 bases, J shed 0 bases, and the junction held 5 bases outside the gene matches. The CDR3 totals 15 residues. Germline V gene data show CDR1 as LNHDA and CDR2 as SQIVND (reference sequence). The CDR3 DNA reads TGTGCCAGTAGTACGGGGGACAGCCCTAACTATGGCTACACCTTC. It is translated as CASSTGDSPNYGYTF.

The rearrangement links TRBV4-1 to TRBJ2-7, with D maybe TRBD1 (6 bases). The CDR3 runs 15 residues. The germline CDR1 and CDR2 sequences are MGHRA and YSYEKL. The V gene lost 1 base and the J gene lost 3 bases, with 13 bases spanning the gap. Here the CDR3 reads CASSQVEHRDYEQYF. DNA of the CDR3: TGCGCCAGCAGCCAAGTGGAGCACAGGGACTACGAGCAGTACTTC.

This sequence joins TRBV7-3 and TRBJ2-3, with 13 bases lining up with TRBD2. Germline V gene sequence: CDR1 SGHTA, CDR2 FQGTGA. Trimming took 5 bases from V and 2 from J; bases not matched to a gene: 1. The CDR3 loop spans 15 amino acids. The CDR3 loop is CASSTSGGATDTQYF. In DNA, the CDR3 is TGTGCCAGCAGCACTAGCGGGGGGGCCACAGATACGCAGTATTTT.

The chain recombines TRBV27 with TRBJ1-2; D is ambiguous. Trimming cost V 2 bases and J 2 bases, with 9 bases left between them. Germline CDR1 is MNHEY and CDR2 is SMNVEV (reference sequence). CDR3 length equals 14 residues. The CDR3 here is CASSLAAVNYGYTF. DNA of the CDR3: TGTGCCAGCAGTTTAGCCGCAGTGAACTATGGCTACACCTTC.

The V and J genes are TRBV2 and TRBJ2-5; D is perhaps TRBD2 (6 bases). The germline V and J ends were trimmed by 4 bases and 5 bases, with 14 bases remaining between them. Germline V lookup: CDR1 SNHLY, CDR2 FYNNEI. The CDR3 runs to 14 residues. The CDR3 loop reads CASSVLEGSETQYF. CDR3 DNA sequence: TGTGCCAGCAGTGTCCTGGAGGGTAGCGAGACCCAGTACTTC. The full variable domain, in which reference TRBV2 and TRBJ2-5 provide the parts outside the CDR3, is EPEVTQTPSHQVTQMGQEVILRCVPISNHLYFYWYRQILGQKVEFLVSFYNNEISEKSEIFDDQFSVERPDGSNFTLKIRSTKLEDSAMYFCASSVLEGSETQYFGPGTRLLVL.

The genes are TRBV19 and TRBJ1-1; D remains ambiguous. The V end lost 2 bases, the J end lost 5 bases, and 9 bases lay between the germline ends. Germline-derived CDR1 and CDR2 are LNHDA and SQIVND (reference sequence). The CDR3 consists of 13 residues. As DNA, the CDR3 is TGTGCCAGTAGTATACGAGGGAGAACTGAAGCTTTCTTT. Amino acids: CASSIRGRTEAFF.

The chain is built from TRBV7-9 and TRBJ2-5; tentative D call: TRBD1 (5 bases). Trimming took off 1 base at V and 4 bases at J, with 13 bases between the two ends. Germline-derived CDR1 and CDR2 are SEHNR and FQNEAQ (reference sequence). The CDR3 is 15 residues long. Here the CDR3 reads CASSLVFRDGETQYF. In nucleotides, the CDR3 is TGTGCCAGCAGCTTAGTGTTCAGGGATGGAGAGACCCAGTACTTC.

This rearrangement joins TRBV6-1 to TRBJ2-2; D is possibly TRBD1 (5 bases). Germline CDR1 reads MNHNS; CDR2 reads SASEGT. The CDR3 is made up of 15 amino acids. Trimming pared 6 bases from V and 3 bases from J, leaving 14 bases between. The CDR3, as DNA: TGTGCCAGCAGCGATTCCGACAGCTACACCGGGGAGCTGTTTTTT. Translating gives CASSDSDSYTGELFF.

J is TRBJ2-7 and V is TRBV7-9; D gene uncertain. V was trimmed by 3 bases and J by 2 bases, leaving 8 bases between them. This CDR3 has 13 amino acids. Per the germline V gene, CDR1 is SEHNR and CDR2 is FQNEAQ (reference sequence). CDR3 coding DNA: TGTGCCAGCAGCTTTTCTAGAACCTACGAGCAGTACTTC. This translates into CASSFSRTYEQYF. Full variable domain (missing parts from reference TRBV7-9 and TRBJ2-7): DTGVSQNPRHKITKRGQNVTFRCDPISEHNRLYWYRQTLGQGPEFLTYFQNEAQLEKSRLLSDRFSAERPKGSFSTLEIQRTEQGDSAMYLCASSFSRTYEQYFGPGTRLTVT.

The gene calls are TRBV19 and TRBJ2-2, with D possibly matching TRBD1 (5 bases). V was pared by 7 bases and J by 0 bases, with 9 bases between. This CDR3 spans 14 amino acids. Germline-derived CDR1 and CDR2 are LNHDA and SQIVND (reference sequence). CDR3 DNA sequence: TGTGCCAGTATGGGGCGCACGAACACCGGGGAGCTGTTTTTT. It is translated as CASMGRTNTGELFF.

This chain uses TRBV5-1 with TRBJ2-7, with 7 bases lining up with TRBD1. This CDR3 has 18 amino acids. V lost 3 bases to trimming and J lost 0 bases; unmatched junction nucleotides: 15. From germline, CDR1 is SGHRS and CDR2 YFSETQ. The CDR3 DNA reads TGCGCCAGCAGCTGGGACAGCACACTTCTCAAAGACTCCTACGAGCAGTACTTC. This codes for CASSWDSTLLKDSYEQYF.

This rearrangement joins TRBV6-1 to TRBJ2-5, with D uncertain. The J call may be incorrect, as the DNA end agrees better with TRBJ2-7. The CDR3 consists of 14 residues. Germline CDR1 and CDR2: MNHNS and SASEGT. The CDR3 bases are TGTGCCAGCAGTGAAGCGCTTCTACCCCACGAGCAGTACTTC. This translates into CASSEALLPHEQYF.

CDR3: CASSEGGGEETQYF. The DNA for the CDR3 is TGTGCCAGCAGTGAAGGCGGGGGAGAAGAGACCCAGTACTTC. This chain links TRBV25-1 with TRBJ2-5; TRBD2 matches at 7 bases. The length of the CDR3 is 14 residues. CDR1 and CDR2 from the germline V gene are MGHDK and SYGVNS. V was pared by 2 bases and J by 3 bases, with 3 bases of the junction left unmatched.

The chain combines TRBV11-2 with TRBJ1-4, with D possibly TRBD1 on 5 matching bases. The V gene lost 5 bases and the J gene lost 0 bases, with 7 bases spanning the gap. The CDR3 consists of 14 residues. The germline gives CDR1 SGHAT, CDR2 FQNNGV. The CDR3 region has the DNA TGTGCCAGCAGCGACAGCGCAACTAATGAAAAACTGTTTTTT. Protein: CASSDSATNEKLFF. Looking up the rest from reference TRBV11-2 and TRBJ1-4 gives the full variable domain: EAGVAQSPRYKIIEKRQSVAFWCNPISGHATLYWYQQILGQGPKLLIQFQNNGVVDDSQLPKDRFSAERLKGVDSTLKIQPAKLEDSAVYLCASSDSATNEKLFFGSGTQLSVL.

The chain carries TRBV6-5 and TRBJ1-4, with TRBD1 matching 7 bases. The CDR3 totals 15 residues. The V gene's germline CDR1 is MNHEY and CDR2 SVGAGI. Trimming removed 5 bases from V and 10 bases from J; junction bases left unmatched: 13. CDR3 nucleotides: TGTGCCAGCAGTGGGAGACAGGGTAACGAAGGAAAACTGTTTTTT. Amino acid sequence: CASSGRQGNEGKLFF.

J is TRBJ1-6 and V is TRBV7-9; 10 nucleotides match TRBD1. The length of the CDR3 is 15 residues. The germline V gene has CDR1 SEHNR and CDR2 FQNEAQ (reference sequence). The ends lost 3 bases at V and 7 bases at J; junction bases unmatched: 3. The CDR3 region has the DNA TGTGCCAGCAGCTTGGGGACAGGGGTCAATTCACCCCTCCACTTT. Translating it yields CASSLGTGVNSPLHF.

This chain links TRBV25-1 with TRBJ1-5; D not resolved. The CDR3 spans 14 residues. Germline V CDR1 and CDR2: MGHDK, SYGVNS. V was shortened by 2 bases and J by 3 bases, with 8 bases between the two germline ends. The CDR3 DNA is TGTGCCAGCAGTGAAGGAGGGATCAATCAGCCCCAGCATTTT. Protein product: CASSEGGINQPQHF. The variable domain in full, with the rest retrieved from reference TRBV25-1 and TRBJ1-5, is EADIYQTPRYLVIGTGKKITLECSQTMGHDKMYWYQQDPGMELHLIHYSYGVNSTEKGDLSSESTVSRIRTEHFPLTLESARPSHTSQYLCASSEGGINQPQHFGDGTRLSIL.

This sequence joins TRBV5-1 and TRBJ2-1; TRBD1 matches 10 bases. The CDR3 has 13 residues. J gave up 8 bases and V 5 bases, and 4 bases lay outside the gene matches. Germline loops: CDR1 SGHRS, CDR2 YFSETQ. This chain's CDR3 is CASRGQGFDEQFF. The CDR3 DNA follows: TGCGCCAGCAGGGGACAGGGGTTCGATGAGCAGTTCTTC.

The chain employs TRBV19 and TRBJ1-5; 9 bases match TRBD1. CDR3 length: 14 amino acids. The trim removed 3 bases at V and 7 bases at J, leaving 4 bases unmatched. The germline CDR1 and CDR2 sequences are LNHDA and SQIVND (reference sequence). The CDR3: CASSITGGWQPQHF. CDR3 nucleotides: TGTGCCAGTAGTATCACAGGGGGCTGGCAGCCCCAGCATTTT. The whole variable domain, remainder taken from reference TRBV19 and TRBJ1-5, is DGGITQSPKYLFRKEGQNVTLSCEQNLNHDAMYWYRQDPGQGLRLIYYSQIVNDFQKGDIAEGYSVSREKKESFPLTVTSAQKNPTAFYLCASSITGGWQPQHFGDGTRLSIL.

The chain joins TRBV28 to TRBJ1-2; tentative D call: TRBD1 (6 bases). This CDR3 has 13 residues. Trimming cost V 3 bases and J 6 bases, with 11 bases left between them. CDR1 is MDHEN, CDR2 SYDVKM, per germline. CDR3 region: CASSLRGLNGYTF. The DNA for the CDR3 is TGTGCCAGCAGTTTGAGGGGGTTGAATGGCTACACCTTC.

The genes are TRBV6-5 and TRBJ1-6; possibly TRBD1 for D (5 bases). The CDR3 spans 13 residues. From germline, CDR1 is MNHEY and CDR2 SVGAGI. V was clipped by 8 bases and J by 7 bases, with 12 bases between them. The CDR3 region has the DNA TGTGCCAGCCTACGGGGGAGGAATTCACCCCTCCACTTT. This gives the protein CASLRGRNSPLHF.

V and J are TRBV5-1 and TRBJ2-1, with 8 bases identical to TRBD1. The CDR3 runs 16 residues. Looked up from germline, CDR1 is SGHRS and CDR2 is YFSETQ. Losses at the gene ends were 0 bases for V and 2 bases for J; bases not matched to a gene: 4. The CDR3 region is CASSLEGQGTYNEQFF. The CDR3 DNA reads TGCGCCAGCAGCTTGGAAGGACAGGGCACCTACAATGAGCAGTTCTTC.

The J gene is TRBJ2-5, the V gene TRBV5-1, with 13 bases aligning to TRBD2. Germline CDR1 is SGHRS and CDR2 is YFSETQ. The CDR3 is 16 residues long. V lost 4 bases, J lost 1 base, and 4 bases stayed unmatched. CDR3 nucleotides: TGCGCCAGCAGCAGTTGGACTAGCGGGGGCCAAGAGACCCAGTACTTC. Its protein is CASSSWTSGGQETQYF.

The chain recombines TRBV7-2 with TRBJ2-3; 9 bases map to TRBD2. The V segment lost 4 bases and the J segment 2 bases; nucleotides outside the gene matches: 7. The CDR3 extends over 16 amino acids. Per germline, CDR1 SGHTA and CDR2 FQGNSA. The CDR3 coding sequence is TGTGCCAGCAGCTCGAAAGCGGGGGGACCCACAGATACGCAGTATTTT. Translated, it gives CASSSKAGGPTDTQYF.

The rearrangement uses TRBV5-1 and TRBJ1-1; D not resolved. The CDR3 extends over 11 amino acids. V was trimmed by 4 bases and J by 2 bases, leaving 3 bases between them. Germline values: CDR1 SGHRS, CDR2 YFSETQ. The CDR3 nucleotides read TGCGCCAGCAGCAGCAACACTGAAGCTTTCTTT. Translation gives CASSSNTEAFF.

CDR3 in amino acids: CASSQDFGRGYTF. CDR3 coding DNA: TGTGCCAGCAGCCAAGATTTTGGGCGAGGCTACACCTTC. The chain has TRBV4-2 and TRBJ1-2; D unclear. CDR1 is LGHNA and CDR2 is YNFKEQ in the germline V gene. This CDR3 is built from 13 residues. V was cut by 0 bases and J by 8 bases, with 10 bases left in between.

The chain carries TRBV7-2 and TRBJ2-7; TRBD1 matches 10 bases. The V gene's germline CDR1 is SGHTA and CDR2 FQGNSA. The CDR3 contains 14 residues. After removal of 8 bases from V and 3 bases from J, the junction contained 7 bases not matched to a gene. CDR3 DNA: TGTGCCAGCTTCAAGGACAGGGGGAGCTACGAGCAGTACTTC. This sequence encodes CASFKDRGSYEQYF.